The clone carrying this T cell receptor beta chain was observed a few times. A sample-barcoded 5' primer and a J-beta primer mix were used in a second PCR of about 7 to 12 cycles. One entry per CDR3 protein results from TCRdb running MiXCR on the 5' RACE reads. The data contain about 1.8 million distinct CDR3 sequences, 49% of them seen just once; the ten biggest clones take up over 2%. This entry comes from a study of blood T cells in healthy people across ages. The J segment lost 8 bases and the V segment lost 1 base, leaving 1 base of the junction unmatched. CDR1 is SGHTA and CDR2 is FQGNSA in the germline V gene. This CDR3 contains 14 residues.

This chain connects TRBV7-2 to TRBJ1-6; 8 bases agree with TRBD1. Input material: blood. This TCR derives from a woman in her forties in good health. CDR3 sequence: CASSLVGQDSPLHF. The CDR3 bases are TGTGCCAGCAGCTTAGTGGGACAGGATTCACCCCTCCACTTT. The whole variable domain, remainder taken from reference TRBV7-2 and TRBJ1-6, is GAGVSQSPSNKVTEKGKDVELRCDPISGHTALYWYRQSLGQGLEFLIYFQGNSAPDKSGLPSDRFSAERTGGSVSTLTIQRTQQEDSAVYLCASSLVGQDSPLHFGNGTRLTVT.